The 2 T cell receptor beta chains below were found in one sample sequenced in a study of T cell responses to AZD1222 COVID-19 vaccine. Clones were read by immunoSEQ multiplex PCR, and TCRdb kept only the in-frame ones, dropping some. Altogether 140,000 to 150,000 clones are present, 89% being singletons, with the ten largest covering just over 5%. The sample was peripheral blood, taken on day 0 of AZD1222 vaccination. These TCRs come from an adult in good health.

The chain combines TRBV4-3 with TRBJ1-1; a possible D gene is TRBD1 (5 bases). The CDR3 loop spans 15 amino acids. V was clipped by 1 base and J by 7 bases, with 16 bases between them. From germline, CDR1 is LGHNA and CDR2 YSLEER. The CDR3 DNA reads TGCGCCAGCAGCCAAGCATATCAGGGACCCTATGAAGCTTTCTTT. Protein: CASSQAYQGPYEAFF.

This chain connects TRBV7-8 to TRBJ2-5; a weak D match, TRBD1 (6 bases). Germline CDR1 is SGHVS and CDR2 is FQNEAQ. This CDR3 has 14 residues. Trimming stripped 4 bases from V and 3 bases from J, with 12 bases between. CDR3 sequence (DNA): TGTGCCAGCAGCTCCCAGGCAGGGGAAGAGACCCAGTACTTC. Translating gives CASSSQAGEETQYF.